This T cell receptor (beta chain) stems from a study of OX40 agonist ivuxolimab in advanced cancers. The wider study: The patients received agonistic anti-OX40 (CD134) antibody ivuxolimab.

The CDR3 is 15 residues long. The J segment lost 3 bases and the V segment lost 6 bases, leaving 9 bases of the junction unmatched. The germline gives CDR1 WSHSY, CDR2 SAAADI. Some clones are missing from TCRdb's copy, which holds only in-frame ones; the method was immunoSEQ multiplex PCR. Of roughly 25,000 clones in the sample, around 86% were seen once. The sequence derives from an adult with an advanced solid tumor such as melanoma, head and neck, liver or kidney cancer. V is TRBV10-2 and J is TRBJ1-1; the match to TRBD1 covers 8 bases. This specimen was CD4+ or CD8+ T cells sorted from blood, taken in a trial of the OX40 agonist ivuxolimab. CDR3 DNA sequence: TGCGCCAGCAGCGACCCACAGGGGGGTTACACTGAAGCTTTCTTT. Translating it yields CASSDPQGGYTEAFF.